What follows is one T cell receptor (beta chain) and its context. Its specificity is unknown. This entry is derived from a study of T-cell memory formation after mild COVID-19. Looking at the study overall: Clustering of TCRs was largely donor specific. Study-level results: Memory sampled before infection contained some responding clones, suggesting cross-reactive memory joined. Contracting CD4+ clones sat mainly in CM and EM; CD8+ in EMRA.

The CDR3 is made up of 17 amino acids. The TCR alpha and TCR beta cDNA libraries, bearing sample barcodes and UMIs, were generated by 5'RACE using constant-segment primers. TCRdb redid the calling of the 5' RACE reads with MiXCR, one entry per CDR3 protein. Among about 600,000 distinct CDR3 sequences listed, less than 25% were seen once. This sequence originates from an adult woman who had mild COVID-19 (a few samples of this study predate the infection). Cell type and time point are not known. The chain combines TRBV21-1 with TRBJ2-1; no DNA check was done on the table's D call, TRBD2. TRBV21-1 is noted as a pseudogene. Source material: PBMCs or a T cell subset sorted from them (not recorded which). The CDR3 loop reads CASSKFVGLHTYNEQFF. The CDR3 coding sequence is TGTGCCAGCAGCAAATTTGTGGGACTACATACCTACAATGAGCAGTTCTTC.